Each of the 29 T cell receptor beta chains below was sequenced from the same sample in a study of regulatory T cells in long-lasting Graves disease. The authors built TCR beta libraries using iRepertoire HTBI primers and Arm-PCR of CDR3 regions. One entry per CDR3 protein results from TCRdb running MiXCR on the multiplex PCR reads. Among over 350,000 distinct CDR3 sequences listed, around 13% were seen once. As for time point: newly diagnosed GD, antithyroid drugs for less than 3 months. The TCR library was made from RNA that had been extracted from PBMCs in TRIzol. The same specimen was also included in a second study, on T cells in Graves' hyperthyroidism and ophthalmopathy.

The sample was peripheral blood mononuclear cells (PBMCs), taken at new diagnosis, from a patient treated with antithyroid drugs. These receptors all come from a woman between 50 and 59 years old with Graves disease.

Points on this clonotype: One base away lies a much larger clone, so this may be a sequencing read error. The chain employs TRBV20-1 and TRBJ1-2; no clear D gene. The germline CDR1 and CDR2 sequences are DFQATT and SNEGSKA (reference sequence). The CDR3 totals 13 residues. With 6 bases removed from V and 1 base from J, the gap between germline ends came to 12 bases. The CDR3 coding sequence is TGCAGTGCCCCCGACAACGGTAACTATGGCTACACCTTC. It specifies CSAPDNGNYGYTF.

This clonotype came up many times. The chain employs TRBV6-1 and TRBJ1-5; possibly TRBD1 for D (6 bases). Trimming took 3 bases from V and 0 from J, leaving 15 bases between them. The CDR3 sequence is 17 residues long. CDR1 MNHNS and CDR2 SASEGT come from the germline V gene. The CDR3 is CASSDVRDTNSNQPQHF. CDR3 DNA: TGTGCCAGCAGTGATGTCCGGGACACGAATAGCAATCAGCCCCAGCATTTT.

This clonotype has a handful of counts. This chain uses TRBV3-1 with TRBJ2-5; D may correspond to TRBD1 or TRBD2 (7 bases each). Germline lookup yields CDR1 LGHDT and CDR2 YNNKEL (reference sequence). V was pared by 0 bases and J by 5 bases, with 16 bases between. The CDR3 runs 16 residues. The CDR3 DNA follows: TGTGCCAGCAGCCAAGATGTCGGCAGGGGGGGTGAGACCCAGTACTTC. Amino acids: CASSQDVGRGGETQYF.

This clonotype has at least ten counts. The chain uses TRBV10-3 and TRBJ2-2; 16 bases align to TRBD2. Germline-derived CDR1 and CDR2 are ENHRY and SYGVKD. The CDR3 has 21 amino acids. V was pared by 6 bases and J by 0 bases, with 13 bases of the junction left unmatched. CDR3 sequence (DNA): TGTGCCATCAGGAAGCAACCGGGACTAGCGGGAGGGAGCGCGAACACCGGGGAGCTGTTTTTT. It codes for CAIRKQPGLAGGSANTGELFF.

The CDR3 here is CASSLEVLGEQFF. CDR3 sequence (DNA): TGTGCCAGCAGCTTAGAGGTTCTGGGTGAGCAGTTCTTC. The rearrangement joins TRBV11-2 to TRBJ2-1; D gene ambiguous. Trimming stripped 0 bases from V and 9 bases from J, with 9 bases between. CDR1 and CDR2 (germline): SGHAT, FQNNGV. The CDR3 has 13 amino acids.

In this sample, this clonotype turned up many times. This chain connects TRBV28 to TRBJ1-1, with D uncertain. CDR1 is MDHEN and CDR2 is SYDVKM in the germline V gene. CDR3 size: 16 residues. V was clipped by 3 bases and J by 1 base, with 15 bases between them. CDR3 loop: CASSFRPPLRNTEAFF. The DNA of the CDR3 is TGTGCCAGCAGTTTTAGGCCCCCATTGAGGAACACTGAAGCTTTCTTT.

This clonotype showed up many times. V and J are TRBV28 and TRBJ2-2; maybe TRBD1 (6 bases). Per germline, CDR1 MDHEN and CDR2 SYDVKM. The CDR3 has 17 amino acids. Trimming took off 2 bases at V and 6 bases at J, with 19 bases between the two ends. The CDR3 loop reads CASSLRGSTGMPGELFF. The CDR3 nucleotides read TGTGCCAGCAGTTTACGGGGATCAACAGGGATGCCCGGGGAGCTGTTTTTT. The full variable domain, in which reference TRBV28 and TRBJ2-2 provide the parts outside the CDR3, is DVKVTQSSRYLVKRTGEKVFLECVQDMDHENMFWYRQDPGLGLRLIYFSYDVKMKEKGDIPEGYSVSREKKERFSLILESASTNQTSMYLCASSLRGSTGMPGELFFGEGSRLTVL.

The gene calls are TRBV6-5 and TRBJ2-5, with D perhaps assigned TRBD1 or TRBD2 (5 bases each). Trimming removed 2 bases from V and 11 bases from J, with 18 bases in between. The CDR3 has 14 residues. Germline V gene data show CDR1 as MNHEY and CDR2 as SVGAGI. The CDR3 DNA is TGTGCCAGCAGTTACGGGGGTAATTACAATGAGCAGTACTTC. Its translation: CASSYGGNYNEQYF.

This clonotype was found many times. This chain joins TRBV10-3 and TRBJ2-3; a possible D gene is TRBD1 (5 bases). This CDR3 has 14 amino acids. Germline values: CDR1 ENHRY, CDR2 SYGVKD. Trimming removed 7 bases at V and 2 bases at J, with 13 bases between. Here the CDR3 reads CAIKVGLLTDTQYF. The DNA of the CDR3 is TGTGCCATCAAGGTGGGGCTACTCACAGATACGCAGTATTTT.

This clonotype was counted ten times or more. The chain employs TRBV2 and TRBJ2-3; TRBD2 aligns across 12 bases. After removal of 3 bases from V and 5 bases from J, the junction contained 12 bases not matched to a gene. Germline values: CDR1 SNHLY, CDR2 FYNNEI. The CDR3 runs 18 residues. CDR3 sequence (DNA): TGTGCCAGCAGTGATTCTCTAGCGGGAGGGTCCCCCGTAGATACGCAGTATTTT. Protein: CASSDSLAGGSPVDTQYF.

In regard to this clonotype: Its ends do not fully match the called genes, so a read error is possible. The J gene is TRBJ2-6, the V gene TRBV5-1; D is possibly TRBD2 (6 bases). Germline CDR1 reads SGHRS; CDR2 reads YFSETQ. The CDR3 consists of 14 residues. CDR3 in amino acids: CATNRETGADVLTF. The CDR3 DNA is TGCGCCACCAACCGGGAGACTGGGGCCGACGTCCTGACTTTC.

This chain's CDR3 is CASSPQDRAETQYF. In DNA form, the CDR3 reads TGCGCCAGCAGCCCCCAGGACAGGGCAGAGACCCAGTACTTC. The rearrangement links TRBV4-1 to TRBJ2-5; 8 positions match TRBD1. J was trimmed by 4 bases and V by 4 bases; bases with no gene match: 5. This CDR3 is 14 amino acids long. Germline V gene data show CDR1 as MGHRA and CDR2 as YSYEKL.

This clonotype was seen a handful of times. CDR3 protein: CASSGLAGAGGELFF. In nucleotides, the CDR3 is TGTGCCAGCAGTGGACTAGCGGGAGCTGGCGGGGAGCTGTTTTTT. This chain links TRBV6-1 with TRBJ2-2, with 12 positions matching TRBD2. Unmatched junction bases numbered 4, after V lost 4 bases and J lost 7 bases. This CDR3 region has 15 residues. Germline assignment: CDR1 MNHNS and CDR2 SASEGT.

Ten or more counts support this clonotype. The genes are TRBV3-1 and TRBJ2-7; D is possibly TRBD1 or TRBD2 (5 bases each). Germline V lookup: CDR1 LGHDT, CDR2 YNNKEL (reference sequence). Trimming pared 1 base from V and 6 bases from J, leaving 7 bases between. This CDR3 contains 12 residues. CDR3 loop: CASSQAGAEQYF. The CDR3 nucleotides are TGTGCCAGCAGCCAAGCCGGGGCCGAGCAGTACTTC.

The rearrangement uses TRBV10-3 and TRBJ2-1; no definite D call. Germline V gene lookup returns CDR1 ENHRY and CDR2 SYGVKD. The CDR3 runs 16 residues. V lost 0 bases and J lost 3, with 12 bases in between. CDR3 DNA sequence: TGTGCCATCAGTGAGTCGATATCCGGGCTCTACAATGAGCAGTTCTTC. Protein product: CAISESISGLYNEQFF.

This clonotype was seen ten or more times. The chain carries TRBV3-1 and TRBJ2-3; possibly TRBD2 for D (6 bases). CDR1 is LGHDT, CDR2 YNNKEL, per germline (reference sequence). The germline V and J ends were trimmed by 6 bases and 5 bases, with 15 bases remaining between them. CDR3 length: 14 amino acids. This chain's CDR3 is CASSLTSLRDTQYF. The DNA of the CDR3 is TGTGCCAGCAGTCTGACTAGTTTGCGAGATACGCAGTATTTT.

This clonotype was observed at least ten times. This rearrangement joins TRBV12-3 or TRBV12-4 to TRBJ1-4, with a weak D call TRBD1 (6 bases). The CDR3 has 13 amino acids. Trimming removed 6 bases from V and 10 bases from J, with 15 bases in between. The CDR3 sequence is CASRVPDSLKLFF. The CDR3 nucleotides are TGTGCCAGCAGAGTTCCGGACAGCCTAAAACTGTTTTTT.

This clonotype has ten or more counts. This rearrangement joins TRBV28 to TRBJ2-7, with 8 bases aligning to TRBD2. The germline gives CDR1 MDHEN, CDR2 SYDVKM. Trimming took 1 base from V and 1 from J; bases not matched to a gene: 3. This CDR3 has 15 amino acids. In nucleotides, the CDR3 is TGTGCCAGCAGTTTATTTCGCGGGAGGTCCTACGAGCAGTACTTC. This codes for CASSLFRGRSYEQYF.

This clonotype was counted ten times or more. V is TRBV6-2 or TRBV6-3 and J is TRBJ2-2, with 7 bases that match TRBD1. Germline V gene lookup returns CDR1 MNHEY and CDR2 SVGEGT. CDR3 length: 15 amino acids. V shed 4 bases, J shed 6 bases, and the junction held 8 bases outside the gene matches. The DNA of the CDR3 is TGTGCCAGCAGTTTTTGGGCAGGGGGTTCCGGGGAGCTGTTTTTT. Translated, it gives CASSFWAGGSGELFF.

This clonotype showed up many times. V is TRBV12-3 or TRBV12-4 and J is TRBJ2-7; D gene uncertain. The germline V and J ends were trimmed by 5 bases and 6 bases, with 14 bases remaining between them. The CDR3 consists of 13 residues. The CDR3 DNA reads TGTGCCAGCAGTCCCAACTTGAAACTCGAGCAGTACTTC. This sequence encodes CASSPNLKLEQYF.

This clonotype has a count of ten or more. The J gene is TRBJ2-5, the V gene TRBV28, with D perhaps TRBD1 or TRBD2 (5 bases each). Germline V gene lookup returns CDR1 MDHEN and CDR2 SYDVKM. V lost 2 bases and J lost 2, with 15 bases in between. This CDR3 is built from 16 residues. The CDR3 spells CASSLPPGAQQETQYF. The CDR3 nucleotides are TGTGCCAGCAGTTTACCCCCCGGGGCCCAGCAAGAGACCCAGTACTTC.

This rearrangement joins TRBV6-2 or TRBV6-3 to TRBJ1-1; D not certain. The germline gives CDR1 MNHEY, CDR2 SVGEGT. The CDR3 runs 15 residues. Deletions cut 0 bases from V and 0 bases from J, with 8 bases between. This chain's CDR3 is CASSYSWELNTEAFF. Here the CDR3 DNA reads TGTGCCAGCAGTTACTCTTGGGAGTTGAACACTGAAGCTTTCTTT.

This clonotype was seen at least ten times. The V gene is TRBV11-1, the J gene TRBJ2-1; D unclear. V was clipped by 1 base and J by 2 bases, with 6 bases between them. CDR3 length: 14 residues. Germline values: CDR1 SGHAT, CDR2 FQDESV (reference sequence). CDR3 loop: CASSLVVTYNEQFF. DNA of the CDR3: TGTGCCAGCAGCTTAGTTGTCACCTACAATGAGCAGTTCTTC.

V is TRBV5-1 and J is TRBJ2-3; 10 positions agree with TRBD2. Germline-derived CDR1 and CDR2 are SGHRS and YFSETQ. The CDR3 covers 18 residues. V shed 0 bases and J 0 bases; nucleotides not matched to a gene: 7. The CDR3 region is CASSLAGTSDASTDTQYF. Written as DNA, the CDR3 is TGCGCCAGCAGCTTGGCCGGGACTAGCGACGCTAGCACAGATACGCAGTATTTT.

The V gene is TRBV12-3 or TRBV12-4, the J gene TRBJ2-7, with D perhaps given as TRBD1 or TRBD2 (5 bases each). The CDR3 length is 13 residues. The germline V and J ends were trimmed by 4 bases and 5 bases, with 12 bases remaining between them. CDR3 nucleotides: TGTGCCAGCAGTTATGGGACGGGTGACGAGCAGTACTTC. It specifies CASSYGTGDEQYF.

V is TRBV7-9 and J is TRBJ2-3, with TRBD2 matching over 8 bases. The CDR3 runs to 15 residues. The junction had 7 bases not matched to a gene; V was cut back by 3 bases and J by 5 bases. Germline V gene sequence: CDR1 SEHNR, CDR2 FQNEAQ (reference sequence). The CDR3 nucleotides are TGTGCCAGCAGCTTGGTGGGGCTAGCGGGAGATACGCAGTATTTT. Translated, it gives CASSLVGLAGDTQYF. Complete variable domain (other parts from reference TRBV7-9 and TRBJ2-3): DTGVSQNPRHKITKRGQNVTFRCDPISEHNRLYWYRQTLGQGPEFLTYFQNEAQLEKSRLLSDRFSAERPKGSFSTLEIQRTEQGDSAMYLCASSLVGLAGDTQYFGPGTRLTVL.

In this sample, this clonotype turned up many times. This chain links TRBV6-5 with TRBJ1-2; D remains unclear. Trimming stripped 2 bases from V and 4 bases from J, with 17 bases between. CDR3 length: 16 amino acids. The V gene's germline CDR1 is MNHEY and CDR2 SVGAGI. In nucleotides, the CDR3 is TGTGCCAGCAGTTACCTTTATGTGTCTGCGAGCTATGGCTACACCTTC. It specifies CASSYLYVSASYGYTF.

This clonotype was seen only a few times. With a much larger clone just one base away, this may be a read error. J is TRBJ1-2 and V is TRBV2; a possible D gene is TRBD1 (6 bases). This CDR3 is built from 16 residues. Per the germline V gene, CDR1 is SNHLY and CDR2 is FYNNEI. CDR3 sequence: CASSIDRDTGDYGYAF. Here the CDR3 DNA reads TGTGCCAGCAGTATCGACCGGGACACGGGGGACTATGGCTACGCCTTC.

This clonotype was found many times. This rearrangement joins TRBV10-3 to TRBJ2-1; 10 nucleotides line up with TRBD1. The V gene end was trimmed by 3 bases and the J gene end by 7 bases; junction bases not matched to a gene: 3. This CDR3 contains 14 residues. In germline, CDR1 is ENHRY, CDR2 SYGVKD. The CDR3 region has the DNA TGTGCCATCAGTGATGGGACAGGGGTGAATGAGCAGTTCTTC. Encoded protein: CAISDGTGVNEQFF.